The rows below give T cell receptor beta chains drawn from one sample of a study of blood T cell repertoires in COVID-19. Libraries were prepared by immunoSEQ multiplex PCR; TCRdb keeps only in-frame clonotypes and omits some of them. In the table there are around 250,000 clones, 70% to 85% of which are singletons. Sequences were obtained from peripheral blood. These receptors were obtained from a woman at least 80 years old with acute or convalescent COVID-19. CDR3s include the opening cysteine and the closing phenylalanine or tryptophan. A D gene is named only where the DNA matches it firmly. Size tells how often a clone was seen (once, few, many) or the class of an expanded clone, and some rows leave it out.

d_gene	len	j_gene	abundance	v_gene	CDR3nt	CDR3aa
-	14	TRBJ2-7	-	TRBV4-2	TGTGCCAGCAGCCAAGAGCAGGCGTCCTACGAGCAGTACTTC	CASSQEQASYEQYF
TRBD1	15	TRBJ1-5	-	TRBV7-8	TGTGCCAGCAGCTTACAGACAGGGGGGCATCAGCCCCAGCATTTT	CASSLQTGGHQPQHF
TRBD1	16	TRBJ1-4	-	TRBV5-4	TGTGCCAGCAGCTTGGGCAGGGGGTCCACTAATGAAAAACTGTTTTTT	CASSLGRGSTNEKLFF
TRBD1	16	TRBJ1-5	-	TRBV6-1	TGTGCCAGCAGTGACCGGGGACAGGGGATTTATCAGCCCCAGCATTTT	CASSDRGQGIYQPQHF
TRBD2	19	TRBJ2-7	-	TRBV5-6	TGTGCCAGCAGCTTTTTTTCCGCTAGCGGGGGGCCGAGCTCCTACGAGCAGTACTTC	CASSFFSASGGPSSYEQYF
TRBD1	15	TRBJ1-6	-	TRBV6-5	TGTGCCAGCAGTTACCGTGACAGGGGGCATTCACCCCTCCACTTT	CASSYRDRGHSPLHF
TRBD1	16	TRBJ2-7	-	TRBV7-2	TGTGCCAGCAGCTCGGGACAGGGGAGGGGATACTACGAGCAGTACTTC	CASSSGQGRGYYEQYF
-	16	TRBJ1-4	-	TRBV6-6	TGTGCCAGCAGCCGATCAGACAGAATCGGCTTTGAAAAACTGTTTTTT	CASSRSDRIGFEKLFF
TRBD1	15	TRBJ1-2	-	TRBV6-2/TRBV6-3	TGTGCCAGCAGCTCCCGGGACAGGGCTAACTATGGCTACACCTTC	CASSSRDRANYGYTF
TRBD1	15	TRBJ2-4	few	TRBV18	TGTGCCAGCTCATCCCGGGACAGTTCTTTAAACATTCAGTACTTC	CASSSRDSSLNIQYF
TRBD1	15	TRBJ2-4	-	TRBV28	TGTGCCAGCAGTTCTTTGGGGACAGGGAAAAACATTCAGTACTTC	CASSSLGTGKNIQYF
-	16	TRBJ1-3	few	TRBV14	TGTGCCAGCAGCCATGACCTATGGACAGCTGGAAACACCATATATTTT	CASSHDLWTAGNTIYF
TRBD2	12	TRBJ2-1	-	TRBV6-2/TRBV6-3	TGTGCCAGCAGCCGACTAGCCTATGAGCAGTTCTTC	CASSRLAYEQFF
-	16	TRBJ1-5	few	TRBV5-1	TGCGCCAGCAGCTTGACGGGTCAGGGTGTCGATCAGCCCCAGCATTTT	CASSLTGQGVDQPQHF
TRBD2	16	TRBJ2-5	-	TRBV14	TGTGCCAGCAGCCTCGTTCTAGCGGGGTTACAAGAGACCCAGTACTTC	CASSLVLAGLQETQYF
-	15	TRBJ1-2	-	TRBV4-1	TGCGCCAGCAGCCGAGGGAGGTTTGAAGACTATGGCTACACCTTC	CASSRGRFEDYGYTF
-	16	TRBJ2-6	-	TRBV2	TGTGCCAGCAGTGATGTCAGGCGGGCTGGGGCCAACGTCCTGACTTTC	CASSDVRRAGANVLTF
-	17	TRBJ1-1	-	TRBV3-1/TRBV3-2	TGTGCCAGCAGCCAAGAACCCCGGGGGGGGAGGAACACTGAAGCTTTCTTT	CASSQEPRGGRNTEAFF
TRBD1	14	TRBJ2-2	-	TRBV5-1	TGCGCCAGCCGGGACAGGGGATATTCGGGGGAGCTGTTTTTT	CASRDRGYSGELFF
-	13	TRBJ1-2	-	TRBV19	-	CASYLRFGDGYTF
TRBD2	15	TRBJ2-1	-	TRBV7-8	TGTGCCAGCAGCTTAGGGGGACTAGCCTACAATGAGCAGTTCTTC	CASSLGGLAYNEQFF
-	11	TRBJ2-4	-	TRBV12-3/TRBV12-4	TGTGCCAGCAGTACGCAGACCCGGGTGTACTTC	CASSTQTRVYF
TRBD2	14	TRBJ2-7	-	TRBV27	TGTGCCAGCAGTAAACTAGCGGGTCGGTACGAGCAGTACTTC	CASSKLAGRYEQYF
-	12	TRBJ1-3	-	TRBV2	TGTGCCAGCAGTGAATTATCGAACACCATATATTTT	CASSELSNTIYF
-	14	TRBJ2-1	few	TRBV6-6	TGTGCCAGCAGTTATACGGCGGGGTACAATGAGCAGTTCTTC	CASSYTAGYNEQFF
TRBD1	13	TRBJ2-7	-	TRBV15	TGTGCCACTGGCCGGGACAGCTCCTACGAGCAGTACTTC	CATGRDSSYEQYF
TRBD1	17	TRBJ2-1	-	TRBV4-1	TGCGCCAGCAGCCAAGATCGCCGGGACAGGGGGCGGAATGAGCAGTTCTTC	CASSQDRRDRGRNEQFF
TRBD1	16	TRBJ1-2	-	TRBV5-6	TGTGCCAGCAGCTCCCCGGGGACAGGAGGCAACTATGGCTACACCTTC	CASSSPGTGGNYGYTF
TRBD1	14	TRBJ2-7	few	TRBV5-1	TGCGCCAGCAGCTTCGATCCAGGGGGTTACGAGCAGTACTTC	CASSFDPGGYEQYF
TRBD1	13	TRBJ1-1	-	TRBV27	TGTGCCACGCAGGAGGGGGCTTACACTGAAGCTTTCTTT	CATQEGAYTEAFF
TRBD2	16	TRBJ2-1	-	TRBV28	TGTGCCAGCCGTGGGGCGGGGGAGAGCTCCTACAATGAGCAGTTCTTC	CASRGAGESSYNEQFF
-	14	TRBJ1-2	-	TRBV7-2	TGTGCCAGCAGCCCATTGGGCAGCTATGTTGGCTACACCTTC	CASSPLGSYVGYTF
-	15	TRBJ2-3	-	TRBV6-5	TGTGCCAGCAGGGGAGGTGCGGTGCACACAAATACGCAGTATTTT	CASRGGAVHTNTQYF
TRBD2	15	TRBJ2-7	-	TRBV10-3	TGTGCCATCAGTGAGGGACTAGCGGTTACCTACGAGCAGTACTTC	CAISEGLAVTYEQYF
TRBD1	13	TRBJ2-7	-	TRBV7-2	TGTGCCAGCAGCTCAAACCGGGACAGGGAGCAGTACTTC	CASSSNRDREQYF
TRBD2	13	TRBJ2-7	-	TRBV12-3/TRBV12-4	TGTGCCAGCAGTTTGGGAGGGGTCTACGAGCAGTACTTC	CASSLGGVYEQYF
-	14	TRBJ1-1	-	TRBV6-2/TRBV6-3	TGTGCCAGCAGTTACCAGGGTCCCATCAGTGAAGCTTTCTTT	CASSYQGPISEAFF
TRBD2	15	TRBJ2-3	-	TRBV5-1	TGCGCCAGCAGTTCGACGGGAGGGCCTACAGATACGCAGTATTTT	CASSSTGGPTDTQYF
TRBD1	16	TRBJ2-3	-	TRBV7-6	TGTGCCAGCAGCTCCCAGGACAGGGTTTCCACAGATACGCAGTATTTT	CASSSQDRVSTDTQYF
TRBD1	16	TRBJ1-3	-	TRBV18	TGTGCCAGCTCACCATTGGACAGGACCTCTGGAAACACCATATATTTT	CASSPLDRTSGNTIYF
TRBD2	14	TRBJ2-1	-	TRBV7-9	TGTGCCAGCAGCTTAGGCCTAGCGGCCCAAGGGCAGTTCTTC	CASSLGLAAQGQFF
-	13	TRBJ1-2	-	TRBV4-2	TGTGCCAGCAGCCTTATCAACGGCTATGGCTACACCTTC	CASSLINGYGYTF
-	14	TRBJ1-1	-	TRBV7-6	TGTGCCAGCAGCTTAAGTCTCGGGAACACTGAAGCTTTCTTT	CASSLSLGNTEAFF
TRBD1	16	TRBJ1-5	-	TRBV7-8	TGTGCCAGCAGCATAGGGACAGGGGTCCGCAATCAGCCCCAGCATTTT	CASSIGTGVRNQPQHF
-	14	TRBJ1-2	-	TRBV6-2/TRBV6-3	TGTGCCAGCAGCTTACTGTCACAGGAAGGAGGCTACACCTTC	CASSLLSQEGGYTF
-	13	TRBJ2-7	-	TRBV4-3	TGCGCCAGCAGCCCAGCCGCGGAAAACGAGCAGTACTTC	CASSPAAENEQYF
TRBD2	10	TRBJ2-7	-	TRBV29-1	TGCAGCGTCCCGCGGGGGGTTCAGTACTTC	CSVPRGVQYF